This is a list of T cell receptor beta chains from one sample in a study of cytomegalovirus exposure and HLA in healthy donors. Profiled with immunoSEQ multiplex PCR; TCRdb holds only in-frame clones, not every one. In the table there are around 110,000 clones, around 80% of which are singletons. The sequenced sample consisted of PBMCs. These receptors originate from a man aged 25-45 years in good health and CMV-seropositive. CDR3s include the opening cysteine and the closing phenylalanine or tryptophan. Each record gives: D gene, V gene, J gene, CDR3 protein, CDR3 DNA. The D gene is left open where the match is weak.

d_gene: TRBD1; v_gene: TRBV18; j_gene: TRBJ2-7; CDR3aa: CASSLSGTELYEQYF; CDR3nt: TGTGCCAGCTCACTATCCGGGACAGAGCTCTACGAGCAGTACTTC
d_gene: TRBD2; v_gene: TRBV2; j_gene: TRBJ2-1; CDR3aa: CASSKAGVAYNEQFF; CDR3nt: TGTGCCAGCAGTAAAGCGGGAGTCGCCTACAATGAGCAGTTCTTC
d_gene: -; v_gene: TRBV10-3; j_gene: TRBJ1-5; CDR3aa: CAAEAEFANQPQHF; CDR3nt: TGTGCCGCGGAAGCAGAATTCGCTAATCAGCCCCAGCATTTT
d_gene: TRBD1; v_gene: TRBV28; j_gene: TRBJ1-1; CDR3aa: CASSLQGAYTEAFF; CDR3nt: TGTGCCAGCAGTTTACAGGGGGCGTACACTGAAGCTTTCTTT
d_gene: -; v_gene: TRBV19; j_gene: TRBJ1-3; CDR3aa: CASSIERAFGGNTIYF; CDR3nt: TGTGCCAGTAGTATAGAGAGAGCCTTCGGTGGAAACACCATATATTTT
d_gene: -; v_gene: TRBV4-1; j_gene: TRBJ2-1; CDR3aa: CASSPSQGSTYNEQFF; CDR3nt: TGCGCCAGCAGCCCCAGCCAGGGAAGTACGTACAATGAGCAGTTCTTC
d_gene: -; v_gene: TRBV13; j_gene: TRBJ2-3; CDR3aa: CASSGWGQADTQYF; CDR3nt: TGTGCCAGCAGCGGATGGGGGCAAGCAGATACGCAGTATTTT
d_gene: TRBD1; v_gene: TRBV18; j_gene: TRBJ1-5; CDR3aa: CASSPGTGTQPQHF; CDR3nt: TGTGCCAGCTCACCTGGGACAGGGACCCAGCCCCAGCATTTT
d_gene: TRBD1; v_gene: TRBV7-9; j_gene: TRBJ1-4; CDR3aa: CASSWGQVVGKLFF; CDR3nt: TGTGCCAGCAGCTGGGGACAGGTGGTCGGAAAACTGTTTTTT
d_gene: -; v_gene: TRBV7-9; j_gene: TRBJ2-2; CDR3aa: CASSLQGGYGELFF; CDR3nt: TGTGCCAGCAGCTTACAAGGAGGTTACGGGGAGCTGTTTTTT
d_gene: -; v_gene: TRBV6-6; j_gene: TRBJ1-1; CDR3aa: CASSLRGLGTEAFF; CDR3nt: TGTGCCAGCAGCCTTCGGGGGTTAGGCACTGAAGCTTTCTTT